This T cell receptor beta chain was retrieved from a study of neoadjuvant anti-PD-1 for oral cavity cancer. At the level of the study: Around day 43, patients without progression received a fourth nivolumab dose before surgery. Whole-study results and caveats: TCR analyses covered only a few patients per response group.

The protocol was immunoSEQ multiplex PCR, while the TCRdb copy is restricted to in-frame clones and leaves out a portion. Altogether about 18,000 clones are present, over 65% being singletons, with the ten largest covering 2.7%. Regarding this clone: What it binds is not known.

Trimming took off 4 bases at V and 9 bases at J, with 14 bases between the two ends. CDR1 is SNHLY and CDR2 is FYNNEI in the germline V gene. The CDR3 totals 13 residues. V and J are TRBV2 and TRBJ2-3; D gene uncertain. Sequences were derived from PBMCs, sampled before nivolumab (anti-PD-1) treatment. The sequence came from a person aged 40-85 years with oral cavity squamous cell carcinoma. The CDR3 bases are TGTGCCAGCAGTGTAATAACCCCCGAAACGCAGTATTTT. Translation: CASSVITPETQYF.